The next 6 T cell receptor beta chains were all read from a single sample in a study of cytomegalovirus exposure and HLA in healthy donors. 60 Vbeta and 13 Jbeta primers were used in PCR. Some clones are missing from TCRdb's copy, which holds only in-frame ones; the method was immunoSEQ multiplex PCR. The sample gives approximately 170,000 clones, around 78% of which show up once; over 0.95% is in the top ten. Sequencing was done on a sample of PBMCs. The receptors shown here come from a woman in her thirties or forties in good health and CMV-seronegative.

The chain recombines TRBV19 with TRBJ2-3; 9 nucleotides match TRBD2. Germline V CDR1 and CDR2: LNHDA, SQIVND (reference sequence). Unmatched junction bases numbered 9, after V lost 5 bases and J lost 3 bases. This CDR3 spans 16 amino acids. In nucleotides, the CDR3 is TGTGCCAGTAGTCCCTTAGCGGGAGTGACGACAGATACGCAGTATTTT. It codes for CASSPLAGVTTDTQYF.

The gene calls are TRBV19 and TRBJ2-2, with TRBD2 matching 8 bases. This CDR3 region has 15 residues. The junction had 6 bases not matched to a gene; V was cut back by 5 bases and J by 4 bases. Germline values: CDR1 LNHDA, CDR2 SQIVND (reference sequence). CDR3 amino acids: CASSRGAGGTGELFF. DNA for the CDR3: TGTGCCAGTAGTCGGGGGGCGGGAGGCACCGGGGAGCTGTTTTTT.

This sequence joins TRBV29-1 and TRBJ2-2, with D possibly TRBD1 on 5 matching bases. Germline lookup yields CDR1 SQVTM and CDR2 ANQGSEA. Trimming pared 6 bases from V and 1 base from J, leaving 18 bases between. The CDR3 length is 16 residues. The CDR3 DNA is TGCAGCGTAAATCCTCTCGGCAGGGAGAACACCGGGGAGCTGTTTTTT. This translates into CSVNPLGRENTGELFF.

The chain joins TRBV27 to TRBJ2-7, with a tentative D call TRBD1 (5 bases). The V end lost 6 bases, the J end lost 3 bases, and 12 bases lay between the germline ends. The V gene's germline CDR1 is MNHEY and CDR2 SMNVEV (reference sequence). The CDR3 is made up of 13 amino acids. CDR3 protein: CASSPDRFYEQYF. As DNA, the CDR3 is TGTGCCAGCAGCCCCGACAGATTCTACGAGCAGTACTTC.

The rearrangement joins TRBV12-1 to TRBJ2-6; the table's D call, TRBD2, was not checked against the DNA. TRBV12-1 is a recognized pseudogene. The CDR3 contains 19 residues. Here the CDR3 DNA reads TGTGCCAGCAGCCCAAGACTAGCGGGAGGTTCCTCTGGGGCCAACGTCCTGACTTTC. Protein product: CASSPRLAGGSSGANVLTF.

This sequence joins TRBV29-1 and TRBJ1-1, with a tentative D call TRBD1 (5 bases). This CDR3 is 11 amino acids long. Germline CDR1 reads SQVTM; CDR2 reads ANQGSEA. As DNA, the CDR3 is TGCACCGGGGGAGAGGGACTGGTGTCTTTCTTT. It encodes CTGGEGLVSFF.